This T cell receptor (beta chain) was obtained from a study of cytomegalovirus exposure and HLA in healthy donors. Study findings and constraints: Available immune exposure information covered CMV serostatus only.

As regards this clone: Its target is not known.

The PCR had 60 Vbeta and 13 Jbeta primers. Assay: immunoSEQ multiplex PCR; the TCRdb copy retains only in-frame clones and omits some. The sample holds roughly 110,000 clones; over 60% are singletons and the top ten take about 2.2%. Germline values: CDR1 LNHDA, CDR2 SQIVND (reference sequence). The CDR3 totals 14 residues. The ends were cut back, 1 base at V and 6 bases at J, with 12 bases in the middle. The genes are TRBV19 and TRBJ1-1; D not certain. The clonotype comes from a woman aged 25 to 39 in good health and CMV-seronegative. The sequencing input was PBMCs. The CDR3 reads CASSIGAAGAEAFF. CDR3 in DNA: TGTGCCAGTAGTATAGGGGCGGCCGGGGCTGAAGCTTTCTTT.